A single sample is the source of the 29 T cell receptor beta chains below, sequenced in a study of blood T cell repertoires in COVID-19. Produced via immunoSEQ multiplex PCR; TCRdb's table is partial and in-frame only. Of about 310,000 clones listed, approximately 86% are singletons. The sample taken for sequencing was peripheral blood. The receptors were gathered from an older man with acute or convalescent COVID-19.

The chain is built from TRBV3-1 (or the pseudogene TRBV3-2) and TRBJ1-5; D remains ambiguous. The CDR3 loop spans 13 amino acids. Germline CDR1 is LGHDT and CDR2 is YNNKEL (reference sequence). Trimming pared 3 bases from V and 1 base from J, leaving 4 bases between. The CDR3 spells CASSQGSNQPQHF. The CDR3 DNA is TGTGCCAGCAGCCAGGGCAGCAATCAGCCCCAGCATTTT.

The chain employs TRBV6-2 or TRBV6-3 and TRBJ2-7; TRBD2 matches 11 bases. The germline V gene has CDR1 MNHEY and CDR2 SVGEGT. The CDR3 is 15 residues long. J was trimmed by 2 bases and V by 5 bases; bases with no gene match: 5. The CDR3 DNA follows: TGTGCCAGCAGTAGGACTAGCGGGCAAGCCTACGAGCAGTACTTC. Its protein product is CASSRTSGQAYEQYF.

Comments on this clone: Relative to the germline gene, one junction end is altered; a read error may explain this. The chain links TRBV9 to TRBJ2-1, with 9 bases identical to TRBD1. The CDR3 runs 15 residues. CDR1 is SGDLS and CDR2 is YYNGEE in the germline V gene. CDR3: CASSVAGTGLNEQFF. In DNA form, the CDR3 reads TGTGCCAGCAGCGTAGCCGGGACAGGGTTAAATGAACAGTTCTTC.

The chain carries TRBV5-1 and TRBJ2-1, with TRBD1 matching over 11 bases. Germline values: CDR1 SGHRS, CDR2 YFSETQ. J gave up 9 bases and V 0 bases, and 8 bases lay outside the gene matches. The CDR3 sequence is 16 residues long. CDR3 in amino acids: CASSLGRDRGGGEQFF. As DNA, the CDR3 is TGCGCCAGCAGCTTGGGGCGGGACAGGGGGGGCGGTGAGCAGTTCTTC.

This chain links TRBV6-6 with TRBJ2-1; no firm D call. The germline V and J ends were trimmed by 10 bases and 6 bases, with 19 bases remaining between them. The length of the CDR3 is 14 residues. Germline loops: CDR1 MNHNY, CDR2 SVGAGI (reference sequence). For the CDR3, the DNA is TGTGCCACCCGCGGTCTCCTTGACGCCAATGAGCAGTTCTTC. It specifies CATRGLLDANEQFF.

The CDR3 nucleotides read TGTGCCAGTGGCGGGACCTACGAGCAGTACTTC. It yields the protein CASGGTYEQYF. V gene TRBV3-1 (or the pseudogene TRBV3-2) combines with J gene TRBJ2-7, with TRBD2 as a possible D gene (6 bases). Trimming pared 9 bases from V and 2 bases from J, leaving 8 bases between. From germline, CDR1 is LGHDT and CDR2 YNNKEL (reference sequence). This CDR3 is 11 amino acids long.

This sequence joins TRBV6-6 and TRBJ1-1; no definite D call. Looked up from germline, CDR1 is MNHNY and CDR2 is SVGAGI (reference sequence). Between the trimmed V and J ends, which lost 6 bases and 0 bases, there was a span of 11 bases. CDR3 length: 14 amino acids. Written as DNA, the CDR3 is TGTGCCAGCAGCCCACAGATTATGAACACTGAAGCTTTCTTT. Amino acids: CASSPQIMNTEAFF.

V is TRBV19 and J is TRBJ2-2, with D perhaps TRBD1 (6 bases). Between the trimmed V and J ends, which lost 5 bases and 6 bases, there was a span of 13 bases. The CDR3 totals 14 residues. Germline CDR1 LNHDA, CDR2 SQIVND (reference sequence). The DNA for the CDR3 is TGTGCCAGTAGTGTGTCACAGGGCCCCGGGGAGCTGTTTTTT. This sequence encodes CASSVSQGPGELFF.

CDR3 loop: CATSRPGQNEKLFF. The CDR3 DNA reads as TGTGCCACCAGCAGGCCGGGACAGAATGAAAAACTGTTTTTT. The chain recombines TRBV15 with TRBJ1-4; 7 bases fit TRBD1. Germline V gives CDR1 LNHNV, CDR2 YYDKDF (reference sequence). The CDR3 contains 14 residues. The junction had 3 bases not matched to a gene; V was cut back by 3 bases and J by 5 bases.

V is TRBV6-1 and J is TRBJ1-5, with D possibly matching TRBD1 (5 bases). CDR3 length: 17 residues. Trimming stripped 2 bases from V and 7 bases from J, with 21 bases between. From germline, CDR1 is MNHNS and CDR2 SASEGT. The CDR3 reads CASSEPSLKGAGQPQHF. CDR3 bases: TGTGCCAGCAGTGAACCGTCTTTAAAAGGGGCCGGGCAGCCCCAGCATTTT.

The rearrangement joins TRBV12-3 or TRBV12-4 to TRBJ2-5; no firm D call. The CDR3 is 12 amino acids. Trimming cost V 3 bases and J 3 bases, with 5 bases left between them. This chain's CDR3 is CASSFGEETQYF. CDR3 DNA sequence: TGTGCCAGCAGTTTCGGTGAAGAGACCCAGTACTTC.

The V call is TRBV25-1, the J call TRBJ1-1; 7 bases are shared with TRBD1. This CDR3 has 14 amino acids. Germline V gene data show CDR1 as MGHDK and CDR2 as SYGVNS. With 6 bases clipped from V and 6 bases from J, the junction kept 10 bases outside the gene matches. CDR3 sequence reads: CASRSQGHPAEAFF. DNA of the CDR3: TGTGCCAGCAGGTCACAGGGGCACCCAGCTGAAGCTTTCTTT.

V is TRBV19 and J is TRBJ1-4, with no clear D. The V end lost 6 bases, the J end lost 0 bases, and 8 bases lay between the germline ends. This CDR3 has 14 amino acids. Germline V gene lookup returns CDR1 LNHDA and CDR2 SQIVND (reference sequence). CDR3 region: CASRGIATNEKLFF. CDR3 nucleotide sequence: TGTGCCAGTAGGGGCATAGCAACTAATGAAAAACTGTTTTTT.

This chain links TRBV5-1 with TRBJ2-5; a possible D gene is TRBD2 (6 bases). V was cut by 4 bases and J by 4 bases, with 14 bases left in between. The CDR3 length is 14 residues. Germline V gene data show CDR1 as SGHRS and CDR2 as YFSETQ. Here the CDR3 reads CASSRSTSLETQYF. Here the CDR3 DNA reads TGCGCCAGCAGCAGATCGACTAGTTTAGAGACCCAGTACTTC.

This chain uses TRBV7-2 with TRBJ1-3, with a weak D call TRBD1 (5 bases). Germline-derived CDR1 and CDR2 are SGHTA and FQGNSA. There are 14 residues in the CDR3. Trimming left V 5 bases short and J 2 bases short, with 10 bases between. The CDR3 protein is CASSQQETGNTIYF. DNA for the CDR3: TGTGCCAGCAGCCAACAGGAGACTGGAAACACCATATATTTT.

The rearrangement uses TRBV9 and TRBJ1-1; 8 bases align to TRBD1. V gave up 0 bases and J gave up 1 base; unmatched junction bases: 8. CDR1 is SGDLS and CDR2 is YYNGEE in the germline V gene. This CDR3 comprises 17 residues. CDR3 protein: CASSVDPAGGANTEAFF. CDR3 in DNA: TGTGCCAGCAGCGTAGATCCGGCAGGGGGCGCGAACACTGAAGCTTTCTTT.

J is TRBJ1-2 and V is TRBV6-1, with D uncertain. Germline V lookup: CDR1 MNHNS, CDR2 SASEGT. The CDR3 length is 13 residues. The ends were cut back, 3 bases at V and 3 bases at J, with 8 bases in the middle. CDR3: CASSEAGDYGYTF. The CDR3 nucleotides are TGTGCCAGCAGTGAGGCGGGAGACTATGGCTACACCTTC.

This clone appeared once. The chain carries TRBV6-5 and TRBJ1-2, with D possibly being TRBD1 (5 bases). Germline V CDR1 and CDR2: MNHEY, SVGAGI. The germline V and J ends were trimmed by 6 bases and 2 bases, with 16 bases remaining between them. The CDR3 spans 15 residues. CDR3 region: CASSANSGGNYGYTF. The CDR3 nucleotides read TGTGCCAGCAGCGCTAACTCGGGGGGGAACTATGGCTACACCTTC.

This clone has just one count. This sample also contains other DNA sequences that code for the same CDR3. V is TRBV3-1 (or the pseudogene TRBV3-2) and J is TRBJ2-3; D perhaps matches TRBD2 (6 bases). The V and J ends lost 3 bases and 2 bases respectively, with 12 bases between them. Germline CDR1 LGHDT, CDR2 YNNKEL (reference sequence). This CDR3 comprises 15 residues. CDR3 residues: CASSQAGRYTDTQYF. The DNA of the CDR3 is TGTGCCAGCAGCCAGGCGGGACGCTACACAGATACGCAGTATTTT.

V gene TRBV28 combines with J gene TRBJ1-2, with D possibly being TRBD1 (6 bases). The germline gives CDR1 MDHEN, CDR2 SYDVKM. The CDR3 extends over 15 amino acids. V lost 4 bases and J 6 bases, leaving 18 bases between the germline ends. CDR3 region: CASSSDAYRAHGYTF. DNA for the CDR3: TGTGCCAGCAGTTCGGATGCCTACAGGGCCCATGGCTACACCTTC.

In this sample, this clone turned up a few times. The chain joins TRBV2 to TRBJ2-3; D call uncertain. The CDR3 totals 12 residues. Germline V CDR1 and CDR2: SNHLY, FYNNEI. Trimming took 5 bases from V and 6 from J, leaving 9 bases between them. CDR3 region: CASSPSSDTQYF. Here the CDR3 DNA reads TGTGCCAGCAGTCCCTCCTCGGATACGCAGTATTTT.

This clone has a handful of counts. This sequence joins TRBV6-5 and TRBJ1-5; D not resolved. From germline, CDR1 is MNHEY and CDR2 SVGAGI. Trimming stripped 0 bases from V and 0 bases from J, with 6 bases between. The CDR3 extends over 15 amino acids. The CDR3, as DNA: TGTGCCAGCAGTTACTCCCAGTATAGCAATCAGCCCCAGCATTTT. It translates to CASSYSQYSNQPQHF.

The chain joins TRBV28 to TRBJ1-5; no clear D. V was shortened by 3 bases and J by 1 base, with 13 bases between the two germline ends. The CDR3 consists of 16 residues. The germline V gene encodes CDR1 MDHEN and CDR2 SYDVKM. This CDR3 reads CASSFMMRRSNQPQHF. CDR3 in DNA: TGTGCCAGCAGTTTCATGATGAGGAGGAGCAATCAGCCCCAGCATTTT.

This chain links TRBV4-2 with TRBJ1-5; D remains unclear. The V end lost 4 bases, the J end lost 0 bases, and 10 bases lay between the germline ends. CDR3 length: 15 amino acids. Germline assignment: CDR1 LGHNA and CDR2 YNFKEQ. The CDR3 region has the DNA TGTGCCAGCAGCCTTGAGCTCAATAGCAATCAGCCCCAGCATTTT. Protein product: CASSLELNSNQPQHF.

The chain combines TRBV4-1 with TRBJ2-1, with D possibly TRBD1 on 7 matching bases. Trimming took 3 bases from V and 3 from J, leaving 15 bases between them. The CDR3 has 16 residues. The V gene's germline CDR1 is MGHRA and CDR2 YSYEKL. The CDR3 is CASSQSSGGGYNEQFF. CDR3 DNA sequence: TGCGCCAGCAGCCAGTCCTCAGGGGGAGGCTACAATGAGCAGTTCTTC.

This clone was found once. The V gene is TRBV6-5, the J gene TRBJ1-6; D remains ambiguous. Per the germline V gene, CDR1 is MNHEY and CDR2 is SVGAGI. The CDR3 covers 13 residues. The V end was cut by 8 bases, the J end by 8 bases, with 13 bases between. CDR3 protein: CASGDYLDSPLHF. In nucleotides, the CDR3 is TGTGCCAGCGGAGACTACCTGGATTCACCCCTCCACTTT.

V usage is TRBV5-1 and J usage is TRBJ2-1, with D perhaps TRBD2 (6 bases). Germline V gene sequence: CDR1 SGHRS, CDR2 YFSETQ. V gave up 5 bases and J gave up 5 bases, with 14 bases separating them. The CDR3 spans 14 residues. The CDR3 DNA follows: TGCGCCAGCAGTCAGGGACTGGGAAACAATGAGCAGTTCTTC. Encoded protein: CASSQGLGNNEQFF. Full variable domain (remainder filled in from reference TRBV5-1 and TRBJ2-1): KAGVTQTPRYLIKTRGQQVTLSCSPISGHRSVSWYQQTPGQGLQFLFEYFSETQRNKGNFPGRFSGRQFSNSRSEMNVSTLELGDSALYLCASSQGLGNNEQFFGPGTRLTVL.

The rearrangement uses TRBV5-1 and TRBJ1-1; TRBD1 might be the D (5 bases). Germline V lookup: CDR1 SGHRS, CDR2 YFSETQ. The CDR3 runs 14 residues. Trimming left V 0 bases short and J 6 bases short, with 12 bases between. CDR3 in amino acids: CASSLVGGDAEAFF. The CDR3 DNA reads as TGCGCCAGCAGCTTGGTCGGAGGGGACGCTGAAGCTTTCTTT.

The chain carries TRBV28 and TRBJ1-2; D gene uncertain. The germline V gene encodes CDR1 MDHEN and CDR2 SYDVKM. Trimming cost V 5 bases and J 1 base, with 8 bases left between them. CDR3 length: 13 amino acids. The CDR3 DNA sequence: TGTGCCAGCAGTCTAGACGGTAACTATGGCTACACCTTC. Translating it yields CASSLDGNYGYTF.